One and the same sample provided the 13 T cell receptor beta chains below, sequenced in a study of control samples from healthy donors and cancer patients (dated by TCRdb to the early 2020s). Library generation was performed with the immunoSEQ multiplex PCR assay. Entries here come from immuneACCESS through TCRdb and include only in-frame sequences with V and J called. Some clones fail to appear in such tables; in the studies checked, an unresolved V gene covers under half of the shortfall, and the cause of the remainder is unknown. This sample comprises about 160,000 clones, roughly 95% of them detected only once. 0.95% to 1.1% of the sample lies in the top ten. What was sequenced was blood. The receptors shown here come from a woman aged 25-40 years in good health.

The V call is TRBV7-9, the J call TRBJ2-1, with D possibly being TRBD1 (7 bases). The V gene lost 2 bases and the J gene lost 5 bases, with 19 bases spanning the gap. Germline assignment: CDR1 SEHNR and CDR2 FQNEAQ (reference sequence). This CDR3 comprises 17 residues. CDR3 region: CASSLFIGQGGDNEQFF. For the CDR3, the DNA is TGTGCCAGCAGCTTATTTATTGGGCAGGGGGGTGACAATGAGCAGTTCTTC.

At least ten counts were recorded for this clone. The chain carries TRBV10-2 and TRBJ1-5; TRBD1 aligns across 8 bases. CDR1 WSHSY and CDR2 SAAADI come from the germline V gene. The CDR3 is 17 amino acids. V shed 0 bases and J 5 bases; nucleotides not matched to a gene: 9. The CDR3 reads CASSESRGQEAYQPQHF. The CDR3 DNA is TGCGCCAGCAGTGAGTCGAGGGGACAGGAGGCTTATCAGCCCCAGCATTTT.

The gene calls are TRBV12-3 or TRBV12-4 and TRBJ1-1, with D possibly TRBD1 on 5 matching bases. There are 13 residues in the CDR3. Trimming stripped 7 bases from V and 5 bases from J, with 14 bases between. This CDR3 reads CASTSQRQTEAFF. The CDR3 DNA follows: TGTGCCAGCACCTCACAGCGACAGACTGAAGCTTTCTTT.

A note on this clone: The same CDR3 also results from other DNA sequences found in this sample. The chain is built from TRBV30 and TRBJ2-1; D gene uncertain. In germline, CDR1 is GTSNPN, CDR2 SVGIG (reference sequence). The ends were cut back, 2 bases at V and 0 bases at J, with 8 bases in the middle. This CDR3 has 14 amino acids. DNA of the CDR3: TGTGCCTGGAGTAAAGGAGACTCCTACAATGAGCAGTTCTTC. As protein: CAWSKGDSYNEQFF.

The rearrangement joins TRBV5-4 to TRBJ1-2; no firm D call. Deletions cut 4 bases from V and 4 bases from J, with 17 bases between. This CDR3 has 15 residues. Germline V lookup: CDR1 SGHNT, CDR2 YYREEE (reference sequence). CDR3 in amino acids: CASSPPWAGSYGYTF. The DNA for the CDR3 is TGTGCCAGCAGCCCCCCTTGGGCAGGAAGCTATGGCTACACCTTC.

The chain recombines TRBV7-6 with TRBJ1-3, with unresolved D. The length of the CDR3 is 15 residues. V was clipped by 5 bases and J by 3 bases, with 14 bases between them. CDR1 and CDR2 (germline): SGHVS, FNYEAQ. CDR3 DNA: TGTGCCAGCAGCCTCGACCCGGGGAATGGAAACACCATATATTTT. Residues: CASSLDPGNGNTIYF.

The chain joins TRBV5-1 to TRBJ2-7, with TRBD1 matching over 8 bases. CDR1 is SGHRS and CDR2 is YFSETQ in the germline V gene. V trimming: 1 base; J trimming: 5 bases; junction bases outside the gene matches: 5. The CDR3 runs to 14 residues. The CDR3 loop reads CASSLTGQGHEQYF. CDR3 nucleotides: TGCGCCAGCAGCTTGACCGGACAGGGTCACGAGCAGTACTTC.

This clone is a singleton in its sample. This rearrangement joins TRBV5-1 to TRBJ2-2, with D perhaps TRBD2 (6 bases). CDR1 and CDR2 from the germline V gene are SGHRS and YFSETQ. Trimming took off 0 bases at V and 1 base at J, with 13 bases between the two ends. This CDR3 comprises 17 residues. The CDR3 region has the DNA TGCGCCAGCAGCTTGGCCGTGGCGGGGCTGAACACCGGGGAGCTGTTTTTT. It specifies CASSLAVAGLNTGELFF.

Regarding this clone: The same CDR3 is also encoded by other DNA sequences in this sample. CDR3 sequence (DNA): TGTGCCAGCAGTTACCTGCCCCTGGTGGGAACTGAAGCTTTCTTT. Translating it yields CASSYLPLVGTEAFF. The gene calls are TRBV6-5 and TRBJ1-1; no clear D. With 2 bases removed from V and 5 bases from J, the gap between germline ends came to 15 bases. This CDR3 has 15 amino acids. Germline V CDR1 and CDR2: MNHEY, SVGAGI.

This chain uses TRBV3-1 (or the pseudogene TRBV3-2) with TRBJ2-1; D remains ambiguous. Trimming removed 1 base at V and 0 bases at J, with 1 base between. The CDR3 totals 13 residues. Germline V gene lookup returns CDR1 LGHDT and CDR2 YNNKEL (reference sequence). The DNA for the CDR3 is TGTGCCAGCAGCCAAGGCTCCTACAATGAGCAGTTCTTC. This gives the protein CASSQGSYNEQFF.

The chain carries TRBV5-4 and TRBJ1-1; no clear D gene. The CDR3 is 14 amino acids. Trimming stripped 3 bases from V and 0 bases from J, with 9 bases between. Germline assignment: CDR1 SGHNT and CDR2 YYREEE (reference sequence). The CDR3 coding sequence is TGTGCCAGCAGCTCAAAGACGGTGAACACTGAAGCTTTCTTT. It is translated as CASSSKTVNTEAFF.

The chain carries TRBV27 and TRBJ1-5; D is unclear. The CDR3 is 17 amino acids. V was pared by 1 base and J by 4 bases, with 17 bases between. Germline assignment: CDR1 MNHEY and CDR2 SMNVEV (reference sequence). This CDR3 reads CASSLFSGWADNQPQHF. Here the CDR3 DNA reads TGTGCCAGCAGTTTATTTTCCGGCTGGGCAGATAATCAGCCCCAGCATTTT.

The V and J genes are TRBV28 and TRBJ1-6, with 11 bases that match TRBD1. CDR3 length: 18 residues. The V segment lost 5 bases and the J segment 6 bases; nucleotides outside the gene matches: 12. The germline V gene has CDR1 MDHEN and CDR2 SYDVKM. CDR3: CASSHNPGQGVFNSPLHF. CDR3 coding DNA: TGTGCCAGCAGTCATAATCCGGGACAGGGGGTATTTAATTCACCCCTCCACTTT.